A single sample gave rise to the 32 T cell receptor beta chains below, sequenced in a study of T-cell reconstitution after alpha-beta-depleted transplantation in children. Unique molecular identifiers were incorporated when the TCRbeta library was constructed. TCRdb re-called the PCR reads with MiXCR, one entry per CDR3 protein. The repertoire holds more than 200,000 distinct CDR3 sequences, with roughly 23% as singletons. Specimen: PBMCs, collected before TCRalphabeta/CD19-depleted stem cell transplant. These receptors were obtained from a girl aged 2-10 years with Fanconi anemia, due to receive a stem cell transplant.

The table lists this clonotype with many counts. The V call is TRBV5-1, the J call TRBJ2-7; 7 bases map to TRBD1. The germline gives CDR1 SGHRS, CDR2 YFSETQ. This CDR3 region has 16 residues. J gave up 5 bases and V 0 bases, and 11 bases lay outside the gene matches. The CDR3 here is CASSLAVARGLNEQYF. DNA of the CDR3: TGCGCCAGCAGCTTGGCCGTCGCGAGGGGGCTTAACGAGCAGTACTTC.

This clonotype was counted many times. This chain links TRBV10-3 with TRBJ1-2; D uncertain. This CDR3 contains 12 residues. The germline gives CDR1 ENHRY, CDR2 SYGVKD. V lost 3 bases and J lost 2, with 4 bases in between. The DNA for the CDR3 is TGTGCCATCAGTGACAGGAACTATGGCTACACCTTC. Translating it yields CAISDRNYGYTF.

The chain combines TRBV27 with TRBJ2-7; 8 positions agree with TRBD1. V lost 5 bases to trimming and J lost 3 bases; unmatched junction nucleotides: 9. Germline lookup yields CDR1 MNHEY and CDR2 SMNVEV (reference sequence). This CDR3 is built from 15 residues. CDR3 coding DNA: TGTGCCAGCAGTCTGACAGGGGTAACGGGCTACGAGCAGTACTTC. Amino acid sequence: CASSLTGVTGYEQYF.

The V gene is TRBV19, the J gene TRBJ2-1, with 9 bases that match TRBD2. V lost 8 bases and J lost 4; bases outside the gene matches: 6. This CDR3 contains 14 residues. CDR1 is LNHDA, CDR2 SQIVND, per germline (reference sequence). The CDR3 loop reads CASYTSGLYNEQFF. Written as DNA, the CDR3 is TGTGCCAGTTATACTAGCGGGCTTTACAATGAGCAGTTCTTC.

This clonotype appeared a few times. The junction departs from the called germline gene at one end, perhaps through a read error. The genes are TRBV23-1 and TRBJ1-2, with 7 bases aligning to TRBD1. TRBV23-1 is given ORF status, its function remaining uncertain. The CDR3 spans 8 residues. The CDR3 DNA reads as TGCGCCAGAAACAGGGGCCCCTTC. Encoded protein: CARNRGPF.

V usage is TRBV5-5 and J usage is TRBJ1-1; tentatively, D is TRBD1 (5 bases). The CDR3 consists of 14 residues. Germline CDR1 reads SGHKS; CDR2 reads YYEKEE (reference sequence). The ends were cut back, 4 bases at V and 3 bases at J, with 13 bases in the middle. CDR3: CASSTPDSYTEAFF. CDR3 coding DNA: TGTGCCAGCAGCACCCCAGACAGTTACACTGAAGCTTTCTTT.

The chain recombines TRBV27 with TRBJ2-7; no firm D call. Between the trimmed V and J ends, which lost 3 bases and 3 bases, there was a span of 9 bases. The CDR3 totals 13 residues. The germline CDR1 and CDR2 sequences are MNHEY and SMNVEV (reference sequence). CDR3 amino acids: CASSFGPIYEQYF. The DNA for the CDR3 is TGTGCCAGCAGTTTCGGACCGATCTACGAGCAGTACTTC.

This clonotype came up a few times. The chain joins TRBV10-3 to TRBJ2-3; no reliable D call. This CDR3 has 14 amino acids. Germline V lookup: CDR1 ENHRY, CDR2 SYGVKD. V was clipped by 0 bases and J by 4 bases, with 8 bases between them. CDR3 sequence: CAISESGPPDTQYF. The CDR3 DNA sequence: TGTGCCATCAGTGAGTCAGGCCCGCCAGATACGCAGTATTTT.

The chain is built from TRBV18 and TRBJ2-1; 9 bases fit TRBD1. In germline, CDR1 is KGHSH, CDR2 LQKENI. The CDR3 is 15 residues long. Trimming at V came to 6 bases and at J to 3 bases, leaving 6 bases not matched to a gene. The CDR3 DNA sequence: TGTGCCAGCTCGTACCGGGACAGGGACTACAATGAGCAGTTCTTC. Protein product: CASSYRDRDYNEQFF.

This clonotype has a count of ten or more. The V and J genes are TRBV29-1 and TRBJ2-1, with D unclear. Looked up from germline, CDR1 is SQVTM and CDR2 is ANQGSEA. With 7 bases removed from V and 5 bases from J, the gap between germline ends came to 6 bases. The CDR3 has 10 residues. The CDR3 nucleotides are TGCAGCGCGACGAACAATGAGCAGTTCTTC. It yields the protein CSATNNEQFF.

The sample holds a few counts of this clonotype. This chain links TRBV20-1 with TRBJ2-3; the D gene is possibly TRBD2 (5 bases). The CDR3 length is 14 residues. CDR1 is DFQATT and CDR2 is SNEGSKA in the germline V gene (reference sequence). Trimming removed 6 bases from V and 2 bases from J, with 15 bases in between. The CDR3 loop is CSAARGNPTDTQYF. The CDR3 DNA is TGCAGTGCCGCTAGAGGGAACCCCACAGATACGCAGTATTTT.

This clonotype was observed a few times. The J gene is TRBJ1-1, the V gene TRBV5-1; tentatively, D is TRBD1 (6 bases). Germline-derived CDR1 and CDR2 are SGHRS and YFSETQ. The V end lost 0 bases, the J end lost 4 bases, and 10 bases lay between the germline ends. The CDR3 runs to 14 residues. CDR3 in amino acids: CASSLVGAVTEAFF. The DNA for the CDR3 is TGCGCCAGCAGCTTGGTGGGGGCGGTCACTGAAGCTTTCTTT.

The V and J genes are TRBV20-1 and TRBJ2-4; TRBD1 agrees at 9 bases. The germline V gene encodes CDR1 DFQATT and CDR2 SNEGSKA (reference sequence). The CDR3 totals 14 residues. V was clipped by 5 bases and J by 3 bases; unmatched bases: 5. The CDR3 region is CSAATGGSKNIQYF. The CDR3 DNA reads TGCAGTGCTGCGACAGGGGGAAGCAAAAACATTCAGTACTTC.

This clonotype has at least ten counts. The rearrangement links TRBV25-1 to TRBJ2-7, with a possible D match to TRBD1 (6 bases). V lost 5 bases, J lost 12 bases, and 14 bases lay in between. This CDR3 has 11 residues. Germline lookup yields CDR1 MGHDK and CDR2 SYGVNS. For the CDR3, the DNA is TGTGCCAGCAGTCTAATGGGGGCTTTGTACTTC. It yields the protein CASSLMGALYF.

The CDR3 DNA follows: TGTGCCAGCAGTGAATCCAGGACAGGGGGCACAGATACGCAGTATTTT. It translates to CASSESRTGGTDTQYF. The chain couples TRBV25-1 to TRBJ2-3; 9 positions agree with TRBD1. The CDR3 has 16 residues. Germline V gives CDR1 MGHDK, CDR2 SYGVNS. Trimming cost V 1 base and J 1 base; bases outside gene matches: 3. The full variable domain, completed using reference TRBV25-1 and TRBJ2-3, is EADIYQTPRYLVIGTGKKITLECSQTMGHDKMYWYQQDPGMELHLIHYSYGVNSTEKGDLSSESTVSRIRTEHFPLTLESARPSHTSQYLCASSESRTGGTDTQYFGPGTRLTVL.

The rearrangement links TRBV7-9 to TRBJ1-2; 7 bases are a match to TRBD1. V lost 4 bases to trimming and J lost 4 bases; unmatched junction nucleotides: 3. The CDR3 totals 13 residues. Germline CDR1 is SEHNR and CDR2 is FQNEAQ (reference sequence). CDR3 amino acids: CASSSGQPYGYTF. In DNA form, the CDR3 reads TGTGCCAGCAGCTCGGGACAGCCCTATGGCTACACCTTC.

This clonotype has only a few counts. In nucleotides, the CDR3 is TGTGCCAGCAGCCTAATCTGGGGGGGCGGTGGAGATACGCAGTATTTT. Amino acid sequence: CASSLIWGGGGDTQYF. V usage is TRBV4-2 and J usage is TRBJ2-3, with D maybe TRBD2 (7 bases). The V gene's germline CDR1 is LGHNA and CDR2 YNFKEQ. The CDR3 loop spans 16 amino acids. V was clipped by 4 bases and J by 5 bases, with 19 bases between them.

This clonotype was picked up many times. This chain links TRBV6-5 with TRBJ1-3; 10 bases are shared with TRBD1. CDR3 length: 14 amino acids. The germline V gene has CDR1 MNHEY and CDR2 SVGAGI. Trimming at V came to 6 bases and at J to 7 bases, leaving 6 bases not matched to a gene. The CDR3 region has the DNA TGTGCCAGCAGACTCGGACAGGGGGATAACACCATATATTTT. As protein: CASRLGQGDNTIYF.

This clonotype was seen a few times. The CDR3 DNA reads TGTGCCAGCAGTTCTAACCGGGACAGGGGGCGGAATACGCAGTATTTT. It encodes CASSSNRDRGRNTQYF. The V gene is TRBV6-5, the J gene TRBJ2-3; TRBD1 aligns across 12 bases. After removal of 4 bases from V and 7 bases from J, the junction contained 9 bases not matched to a gene. Per the germline V gene, CDR1 is MNHEY and CDR2 is SVGAGI. The CDR3 is made up of 16 amino acids.

This clonotype was recorded a few times. The V gene is TRBV4-1, the J gene TRBJ1-1; 8 bases line up with TRBD1. CDR1 and CDR2 (germline): MGHRA, YSYEKL. The CDR3 has 15 residues. V lost 4 bases to trimming and J lost 1 base; unmatched junction nucleotides: 5. The CDR3 reads CASSPLGQGNTEAFF. The DNA of the CDR3 is TGCGCCAGCAGCCCGCTTGGACAGGGGAACACTGAAGCTTTCTTT.

This clonotype was observed a handful of times. V and J are TRBV14 and TRBJ1-1; no firm D call. In germline, CDR1 is SGHDN, CDR2 FVKESK. The length of the CDR3 is 16 residues. The germline V and J ends were trimmed by 2 bases and 4 bases, with 17 bases remaining between them. In DNA form, the CDR3 reads TGTGCCAGCAGCCAATCAATTGGGAATCTAATCACTGAAGCTTTCTTT. Its translation is CASSQSIGNLITEAFF.

The genes are TRBV5-1 and TRBJ2-2, with a tentative D call TRBD2 (6 bases). V gave up 5 bases and J gave up 6 bases, with 14 bases separating them. The CDR3 covers 14 residues. Per the germline V gene, CDR1 is SGHRS and CDR2 is YFSETQ. The CDR3 DNA follows: TGCGCCAGCAGTCGCCTCTCGGGGGCCGGGGAGCTGTTTTTT. Translation gives CASSRLSGAGELFF.

This clonotype was observed many times. The chain links TRBV20-1 to TRBJ2-3; TRBD2 matches 8 bases. From germline, CDR1 is DFQATT and CDR2 SNEGSKA (reference sequence). J lost 0 bases, V lost 2 bases, and 10 bases had no gene match. The CDR3 is made up of 17 amino acids. In DNA, the CDR3 is TGCAGTGCTAGACCGAAACAGCGGGGGCCTAGCACAGATACGCAGTATTTT. This encodes CSARPKQRGPSTDTQYF.

In this sample, this clonotype turned up many times. This chain uses TRBV12-3 or TRBV12-4 with TRBJ2-3, with 8 bases fitting TRBD2. CDR3 size: 14 residues. Germline trimming cut 8 bases from V and 3 bases from J; bases unmatched to any gene: 7. The CDR3 DNA reads TGTGCCAGCGGGAAGCGGGAGAGGACAGATACGCAGTATTTT. It is translated as CASGKRERTDTQYF.

The chain carries TRBV20-1 and TRBJ1-2; D not certain. CDR1 is DFQATT and CDR2 is SNEGSKA in the germline V gene (reference sequence). The CDR3 consists of 12 residues. V was cut by 7 bases and J by 5 bases, with 14 bases left in between. The CDR3 loop reads CSGAELSYGYTF. The CDR3 coding sequence is TGCAGTGGGGCCGAGTTATCGTATGGCTACACCTTC.

V usage is TRBV7-2 and J usage is TRBJ2-2; a weak D match, TRBD2 (5 bases). Trimming removed 0 bases from V and 0 bases from J, with 5 bases in between. The CDR3 has 15 amino acids. The germline V gene has CDR1 SGHTA and CDR2 FQGNSA. CDR3 sequence (DNA): TGTGCCAGCAGCTTAGCGACTACGAACACCGGGGAGCTGTTTTTT. It translates to CASSLATTNTGELFF.

This clonotype was observed at least ten times. The chain recombines TRBV4-2 with TRBJ1-1; D is possibly TRBD1 (5 bases). The germline V gene encodes CDR1 LGHNA and CDR2 YNFKEQ. V was pared by 5 bases and J by 4 bases, with 14 bases between. This CDR3 contains 14 residues. The CDR3 here is CASSTGQEATEAFF. The DNA of the CDR3 is TGTGCCAGCAGCACGGGGCAGGAAGCCACTGAAGCTTTCTTT.

This clonotype appeared many times. The chain uses TRBV6-5 and TRBJ2-5, with D tentatively TRBD2 (5 bases). Germline CDR1 reads MNHEY; CDR2 reads SVGAGI. The CDR3 runs to 14 residues. V lost 0 bases and J lost 2, with 7 bases in between. CDR3 amino acids: CASSYSPGQETQYF. CDR3 DNA sequence: TGTGCCAGCAGTTACTCGCCGGGACAAGAGACCCAGTACTTC.

V is TRBV6-5 and J is TRBJ1-1; D is unclear. Germline V lookup: CDR1 MNHEY, CDR2 SVGAGI. V was shortened by 8 bases and J by 5 bases, with 18 bases between the two germline ends. The CDR3 consists of 14 residues. The CDR3: CASGWTEARTEAFF. The CDR3 DNA is TGTGCCAGCGGTTGGACCGAAGCGAGGACTGAAGCTTTCTTT.

Ten or more counts support this clonotype. The chain has TRBV4-2 and TRBJ2-3, with TRBD2 identical over 9 bases. Germline CDR1 and CDR2: LGHNA and YNFKEQ. V gave up 1 base and J gave up 5 bases; unmatched junction bases: 7. The length of the CDR3 is 16 residues. CDR3 DNA: TGTGCCAGCAGCCAAGTGGTAGCGGGAGTTGGAGATACGCAGTATTTT. Protein sequence: CASSQVVAGVGDTQYF.

Only a few counts were recorded for this clonotype. This sequence joins TRBV10-3 and TRBJ1-1, with D perhaps matching TRBD1 (6 bases). Germline V CDR1 and CDR2: ENHRY, SYGVKD. V lost 4 bases, J lost 1 base, and 16 bases lay in between. This CDR3 has 16 amino acids. This chain's CDR3 is CAISAEGKGGNTEAFF. The CDR3 coding sequence is TGTGCCATCAGTGCGGAAGGGAAAGGGGGGAACACTGAAGCTTTCTTT.

The chain employs TRBV27 and TRBJ2-7; 8 bases fit TRBD2. This CDR3 has 13 residues. The germline V gene encodes CDR1 MNHEY and CDR2 SMNVEV (reference sequence). With V trimmed by 3 bases and J by 6 bases, 4 bases remained unmatched. CDR3 DNA: TGTGCCAGCAGTTTGGGGAGCGGGGGCGAGCAGTACTTC. The encoded protein is CASSLGSGGEQYF.